One TCR beta chain is described in this entry. This clonotype was detected many times. The antigen this receptor binds is unknown. Base qualities are missing; no much larger clone stands one base away. V was cut back by 5 bases and J by 3 bases, leaving a gap of 7 bases between them. Its CDR3 holds 12 amino acids, cysteine through phenylalanine. Kept here is only the CDR3 DNA, which spans 36 bases and is read in frame from base 1. Taken from the germline V gene, the CDR1 and CDR2 loops are KGHSH and LQKENI. This record belongs to a study of early T cells in non-severe SARS-CoV-2 infection listed by TCRdb under 2021. Some background on the complete study: TCR sequencing used bulk RNA from unsorted whole blood, so alpha and beta chains could not be paired.

A case-control design nested within a healthcare worker cohort in London, UK, was used, with weekly nasopharyngeal swab PCR tests and blood sampling performed. Healthcare workers were enrolled in the week of the UK lockdown, from 23 to 31 March 2020, and were followed every week for up to 16 weeks. The protocol used for the library was 5' RACE. Reads for this sample came from a NextSeq 500. To correct for sequencing error and PCR bias, the TCR library protocol tagged individual cDNA molecules with unique molecular identifiers. Both TCR alpha and beta chains were sequenced, and tight co-correlation was observed between alpha and beta sequence abundances in each sample. The paper's data handling went like this. Decombinator V4 was used to perform V gene, J gene and CDR3 annotation of TCR sequences. Expanded TCRs were defined as changing significantly between any two time points under a Poisson model with p below 0.0001. TCR abundances were normalised to the total number of TCRs sequenced in each sample and reported as counts per million. MAIT TCRs were defined by TRAV1-2 paired with TRAJ12, TRAJ20 or TRAJ33, and iNKT TCRs by TRAV10 paired with TRAJ18. VDJdb, accessed on 1 November 2021, was searched for TCRs annotated for CMV, EBV and SARS-CoV-2, and TCRs annotated for more than one antigen were excluded. TCRdb reanalyzed the raw reads on its own, using fastp at Q25 for trimming and MiXCR for clone calling, and kept in-frame beta chains. Rows merge per CDR3 protein into single entries with the most common DNA and genes. These V and J calls originate from TCRdb's pipeline instead of the authors' own analysis. The sample table records roughly 54,000 distinct CDR3 sequences; roughly 7.1% of these occur just once. 10% of the sample is held by the ten biggest clonotypes.

General conclusions and limits of the study: Matching against VDJdb was skewed toward anti-spike CD8 responses, likely underestimated virus-specific expansions, and missed private and CD4 specificities.

The chain uses TRBV18 and TRBJ2-5, with the D gene call left open. Source: whole blood, taken at baseline. The sequence was obtained from an adult who was a healthcare worker with PCR-confirmed SARS-CoV-2 infection or an uninfected control (not recorded which). The CDR3 reads CASSVQKETQYF. The DNA is as follows: TGTGCCAGCTCAGTACAGAAAGAGACCCAGTACTTC.